The 5 T cell receptor beta chains reported below all come from one sample, sequenced in a study of monozygotic twins with inflammatory bowel disease. Reprocessing the 5' RACE reads, TCRdb reports a single entry for every CDR3 protein and omits DNA. This sample's clone table lists 200,000 to 250,000 distinct CDR3 sequences. Sequencing was carried out using blood. The receptors were gathered from a human donor with ulcerative colitis or Crohn's disease, or a healthy co-twin of an affected twin (not recorded which).

The genes are TRBV5-1 and TRBJ1-2. This CDR3 region has 16 residues. Germline CDR1 SGHRS, CDR2 YFSETQ. The CDR3 sequence is CASSIFTDHANYGYTF.

The V call is TRBV27, the J call TRBJ1-2; TCRdb indicates TRBD1, and absent DNA this call remains unverified. This CDR3 is built from 14 residues. Germline V gene data show CDR1 as MNHEY and CDR2 as SMNVEV (reference sequence). CDR3 sequence: CASSLRQRGVGYTF.

This chain links TRBV20-1 with TRBJ2-2. This CDR3 contains 11 residues. The germline V gene encodes CDR1 DFQATT and CDR2 SNEGSKA (reference sequence). The CDR3 protein is CSASGTGELFF.

V and J are TRBV7-2 and TRBJ2-1. This CDR3 is built from 11 residues. Germline values: CDR1 SGHTA, CDR2 FQGNSA. The CDR3 loop is CASSLQNEQFF. Together with reference TRBV7-2 and TRBJ2-1, the CDR3 gives the full variable domain: GAGVSQSPSNKVTEKGKDVELRCDPISGHTALYWYRQSLGQGLEFLIYFQGNSAPDKSGLPSDRFSAERTGGSVSTLTIQRTQQEDSAVYLCASSLQNEQFFGPGTRLTVL.

The chain couples TRBV7-9 to TRBJ2-5. The CDR3 length is 15 residues. Germline CDR1 SEHNR, CDR2 FQNEAQ (reference sequence). The CDR3 region is CASSSGYDREETQYF.